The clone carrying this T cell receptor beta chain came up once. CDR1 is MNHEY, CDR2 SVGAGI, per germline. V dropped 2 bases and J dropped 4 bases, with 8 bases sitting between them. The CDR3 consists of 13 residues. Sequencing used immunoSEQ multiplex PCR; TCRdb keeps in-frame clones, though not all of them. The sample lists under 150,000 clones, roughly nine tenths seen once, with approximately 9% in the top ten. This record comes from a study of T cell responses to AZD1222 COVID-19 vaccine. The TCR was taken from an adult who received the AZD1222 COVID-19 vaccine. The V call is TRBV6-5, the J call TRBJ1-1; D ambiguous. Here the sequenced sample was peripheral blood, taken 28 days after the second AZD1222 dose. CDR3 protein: CASSYAEVTEAFF. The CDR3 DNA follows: TGTGCCAGCAGTTACGCGGAGGTCACTGAAGCTTTCTTT.